Sequencing of this T cell receptor (beta chain) was carried out in a study of CD8 T cells in ankylosing spondylitis. Study outcomes and limitations: Blood from ankylosing spondylitis patients appeared to carry a characteristic roughly 8-variant TCR beta motif.

With regard to this clonotype: As yet, its antigen is unknown.

TCRdb re-called the 5' RACE reads through MiXCR, storing one row per CDR3 protein. Of a few hundred thousand distinct CDR3 sequences listed, 9.5% to 15% were seen once; the top ten hold about 6.8%. The sequenced sample consisted of blood, either unsorted or a sorted T cell fraction (not recorded which). The source is a male donor with ankylosing spondylitis.

CDR3 sequence: CASSLTGNGNSPLHF. The CDR3 nucleotides read TGTGCCAGCAGCTTAACGGGGAATGGGAATTCACCCCTCCACTTT. This rearrangement joins TRBV7-2 to TRBJ1-6; D is uncertain. Germline CDR1 is SGHTA and CDR2 is FQGNSA. This CDR3 spans 15 amino acids. V lost 2 bases, J lost 7 bases, and 12 bases lay in between.